The rows below give T cell receptor beta chains drawn from one sample of a study of shared clonotypes between healthy human individuals. Profiled with immunoSEQ multiplex PCR; TCRdb holds only in-frame clones, not every one. Of fewer than 550,000 clones in the sample, roughly 79% are singletons; the top ten hold about 12%. Sequencing input: PBMCs. These receptors were collected from a woman aged 40 to 50 in good health. Some clones in this sample may be carry-over from other donors' samples. The CDR3 runs from the conserved cysteine through the conserved F or W. Fields, in order: J gene, V gene, clone size, D gene, CDR3 protein, CDR3 DNA. A D gene is named only where the DNA matches it firmly. Clone size is not always given. Where it is, it says once, few, many or a class for expanded clones.

j_call: TRBJ2-1
v_call: TRBV7-3
clone_size: -
d_call: -
cdr3_aa: CASSPGGGEQFF
cdr3_nt: TGTGCCAGCAGCCCTGGGGGCGGAGAGCAGTTCTTC

j_call: TRBJ1-1
v_call: TRBV5-1
clone_size: -
d_call: TRBD1
cdr3_aa: CASSSTGYTEAFF
cdr3_nt: TGCGCCAGCAGCTCGACAGGGTATACTGAAGCTTTCTTT

j_call: TRBJ2-1
v_call: TRBV6-5
clone_size: few
d_call: TRBD2
cdr3_aa: CASSLTRERGEQFF
cdr3_nt: TGTGCCAGCAGTTTAACGCGGGAGCGGGGTGAGCAGTTCTTC

j_call: TRBJ2-7
v_call: TRBV7-8
clone_size: -
d_call: TRBD2
cdr3_aa: CASSFQTGTRNEQYF
cdr3_nt: TGTGCCAGCAGCTTTCAGACCGGGACTAGGAACGAGCAGTACTTC

j_call: TRBJ1-1
v_call: TRBV7-9
clone_size: -
d_call: -
cdr3_aa: CASSPRASDTEAFF
cdr3_nt: TGTGCCAGCAGCCCTAGGGCGTCTGACACTGAAGCTTTCTTT

j_call: TRBJ2-5
v_call: TRBV6-1
clone_size: -
d_call: -
cdr3_aa: CASITRMQTQYF
cdr3_nt: TGTGCCAGCATTACAAGGATGCAGACCCAGTACTTC

j_call: TRBJ2-4
v_call: TRBV6-1
clone_size: -
d_call: TRBD2
cdr3_aa: CASSGEASGSYIQYF
cdr3_nt: TGTGCCAGCAGCGGAGAGGCTAGCGGGAGTTACATTCAGTACTTC

j_call: TRBJ2-1
v_call: TRBV4-1
clone_size: -
d_call: TRBD2
cdr3_aa: CASSHTSGGYNEQFF
cdr3_nt: TGCGCCAGCAGCCATACTAGCGGAGGCTACAATGAGCAGTTCTTC

j_call: TRBJ2-1
v_call: TRBV5-1
clone_size: many
d_call: -
cdr3_aa: CASMATRNEQFF
cdr3_nt: TGCGCCAGCATGGCCACTAGGAATGAGCAGTTCTTC

j_call: TRBJ1-2
v_call: TRBV18
clone_size: -
d_call: TRBD1
cdr3_aa: CASSPPSRGDGYTF
cdr3_nt: TGTGCCAGCTCACCACCGTCCAGGGGGGATGGCTACACCTTC

j_call: TRBJ1-4
v_call: TRBV27
clone_size: -
d_call: -
cdr3_aa: CASSLAGAREKLFF
cdr3_nt: TGTGCCAGCAGTTTAGCCGGGGCGCGAGAAAAACTGTTTTTT

j_call: TRBJ2-3
v_call: TRBV6-1
clone_size: -
d_call: -
cdr3_aa: CASSDRYRSSTDTQYF
cdr3_nt: TGTGCCAGCAGTGATAGGTACAGATCTAGCACAGATACGCAGTATTTT

j_call: TRBJ2-3
v_call: TRBV27
clone_size: -
d_call: -
cdr3_aa: CASSRHPTGTDTQYF
cdr3_nt: TGTGCCAGCAGCCGACACCCGACAGGCACAGATACGCAGTATTTT

j_call: TRBJ2-1
v_call: TRBV29-1
clone_size: -
d_call: TRBD1
cdr3_aa: CSVDGTVYNEQFF
cdr3_nt: TGCAGCGTTGATGGGACAGTATACAATGAGCAGTTCTTC

j_call: TRBJ2-2
v_call: TRBV7-3
clone_size: once
d_call: -
cdr3_aa: CASSHGTGELFF
cdr3_nt: TGTGCCAGCAGCCATGGCACCGGGGAGCTGTTTTTT

j_call: TRBJ2-3
v_call: TRBV5-4
clone_size: -
d_call: -
cdr3_aa: CASSLDRTSTDTQYF
cdr3_nt: TGTGCCAGCAGCTTGGATAGGACTAGCACAGATACGCAGTATTTT

j_call: TRBJ1-6
v_call: TRBV2
clone_size: few
d_call: TRBD1
cdr3_aa: CASSPGTGDSPLHF
cdr3_nt: TGTGCCAGCAGTCCCGGGACAGGAGATTCACCCCTCCACTTT

j_call: TRBJ2-1
v_call: TRBV11-3
clone_size: -
d_call: -
cdr3_aa: CASSLGPPGAAEQFF
cdr3_nt: TGTGCCAGCAGCTTAGGCCCCCCGGGGGCGGCGGAGCAGTTCTTC

j_call: TRBJ2-5
v_call: TRBV7-2
clone_size: -
d_call: TRBD1
cdr3_aa: CASSRQGARETQYF
cdr3_nt: TGTGCCAGCAGCCGACAGGGGGCCCGGGAGACCCAGTACTTC

j_call: TRBJ2-1
v_call: TRBV5-6
clone_size: -
d_call: TRBD2
cdr3_aa: CASSRDSGRAYNEQFF
cdr3_nt: TGTGCCAGCAGCAGAGATAGCGGGAGGGCCTACAATGAGCAGTTCTTC

j_call: TRBJ2-3
v_call: TRBV7-6
clone_size: -
d_call: TRBD2
cdr3_aa: CASSLVRTSGRGSTDTQYF
cdr3_nt: TGTGCCAGCAGCTTAGTTCGGACTAGCGGGAGGGGGTCAACAGATACGCAGTATTTT

j_call: TRBJ1-3
v_call: TRBV11-2
clone_size: -
d_call: TRBD1
cdr3_aa: CASSTGGIAGNTIYF
cdr3_nt: TGTGCCAGCAGCACAGGGGGGATAGCTGGAAACACCATATATTTT

j_call: TRBJ2-5
v_call: TRBV7-9
clone_size: -
d_call: -
cdr3_aa: CASSLRYQETQYF
cdr3_nt: TGTGCCAGCAGCTTAAGGTACCAAGAGACCCAGTACTTC

j_call: TRBJ2-5
v_call: TRBV20-1
clone_size: -
d_call: -
cdr3_aa: CSQQGGETQYF
cdr3_nt: TGCAGCCAACAGGGAGGTGAGACCCAGTACTTC

j_call: TRBJ1-2
v_call: TRBV11-2
clone_size: -
d_call: TRBD1
cdr3_aa: CASSLDWTGRESYTF
cdr3_nt: TGTGCCAGCAGCTTAGATTGGACAGGGCGCGAAAGCTACACCTTC

j_call: TRBJ1-2
v_call: TRBV15
clone_size: -
d_call: -
cdr3_aa: CATSRDLQGTYTF
cdr3_nt: TGTGCCACCAGCAGAGATTTGCAGGGGACCTACACCTTC

j_call: TRBJ1-1
v_call: TRBV18
clone_size: -
d_call: -
cdr3_aa: CASSSLQSEAFF
cdr3_nt: TGTGCCAGCTCATCACTCCAGTCTGAAGCTTTCTTT

j_call: TRBJ2-2
v_call: TRBV19
clone_size: -
d_call: -
cdr3_aa: CASSQPRQSNTGELFF
cdr3_nt: TGTGCCAGTAGTCAACCCCGGCAGTCGAACACCGGGGAGCTGTTTTTT

j_call: TRBJ2-5
v_call: TRBV7-3
clone_size: once
d_call: -
cdr3_aa: CASSSGGPNQETQYF
cdr3_nt: TGTGCCAGCAGCTCTGGAGGCCCGAACCAAGAGACCCAGTACTTC

j_call: TRBJ2-3
v_call: TRBV5-4
clone_size: -
d_call: TRBD1
cdr3_aa: CASSLVSGQADTQYF
cdr3_nt: TGTGCCAGCAGCTTGGTTTCGGGACAGGCGGATACGCAGTATTTT

j_call: TRBJ2-7
v_call: TRBV9
clone_size: once
d_call: -
cdr3_aa: CASSVAQTPGNEQYF
cdr3_nt: TGTGCCAGCAGCGTAGCTCAGACCCCCGGGAACGAGCAGTACTTC

j_call: TRBJ2-7
v_call: TRBV6-1
clone_size: -
d_call: TRBD1
cdr3_aa: CASSGPGTGIGYEQYF
cdr3_nt: TGTGCCAGCAGTGGACCAGGGACAGGGATTGGGTACGAGCAGTACTTC

j_call: TRBJ2-1
v_call: TRBV7-3
clone_size: -
d_call: -
cdr3_aa: CASSRGTDLRAMEQFF
cdr3_nt: TGTGCCAGCAGCCGCGGGACGGATCTAAGGGCAATGGAGCAGTTCTTC

j_call: TRBJ1-2
v_call: TRBV6-5
clone_size: -
d_call: -
cdr3_aa: CASRALGPQYGYTF
cdr3_nt: TGTGCCAGCAGGGCCCTGGGGCCCCAATATGGCTACACCTTC

j_call: TRBJ2-5
v_call: TRBV27
clone_size: -
d_call: -
cdr3_aa: CASSFRGSQETQYF
cdr3_nt: TGTGCCAGCAGTTTCCGGGGCAGTCAAGAGACCCAGTACTTC

j_call: TRBJ2-5
v_call: TRBV19
clone_size: -
d_call: TRBD2
cdr3_aa: CASSTTVSGNTLRETQYF
cdr3_nt: TGTGCCAGTAGTACGACAGTTAGCGGGAACACTCTCCGGGAGACCCAGTACTTC

j_call: TRBJ2-5
v_call: TRBV11-3
clone_size: -
d_call: -
cdr3_aa: CASSPLQVQETQYF
cdr3_nt: TGTGCCAGCAGCCCCCTACAGGTCCAAGAGACCCAGTACTTC

j_call: TRBJ1-6
v_call: TRBV11-2
clone_size: few
d_call: -
cdr3_aa: CASSLGWARYNSPLHF
cdr3_nt: TGTGCCAGCAGCTTAGGGTGGGCGCGCTATAATTCACCCCTCCACTTT

j_call: TRBJ2-3
v_call: TRBV5-6
clone_size: -
d_call: TRBD2
cdr3_aa: CASSLLSSGRGSTDTQYF
cdr3_nt: TGTGCCAGCAGCTTGCTTTCTAGCGGGAGAGGGAGCACAGATACGCAGTATTTT

j_call: TRBJ1-2
v_call: TRBV19
clone_size: once
d_call: TRBD1
cdr3_aa: CASEGDRALNYGYTF
cdr3_nt: TGTGCCAGCGAGGGGGACAGAGCCCTTAACTATGGCTACACCTTC

j_call: TRBJ1-1
v_call: TRBV30
clone_size: -
d_call: -
cdr3_aa: CAWSVSTEAFF
cdr3_nt: TGTGCCTGGAGTGTGAGCACTGAAGCTTTCTTT

j_call: TRBJ2-1
v_call: TRBV5-1
clone_size: -
d_call: -
cdr3_aa: CASSTGHHNEQFF
cdr3_nt: TGCGCCAGCAGCACGGGACACCACAATGAGCAGTTCTTC

j_call: TRBJ2-7
v_call: TRBV25-1
clone_size: -
d_call: -
cdr3_aa: CASSDRNYEQYF
cdr3_nt: TGTGCCAGCAGTGACCGCAACTACGAGCAGTACTTC

j_call: TRBJ2-5
v_call: TRBV19
clone_size: few
d_call: -
cdr3_aa: CASSTQVQETQYF
cdr3_nt: TGTGCCAGTAGTACGCAGGTCCAAGAGACCCAGTACTTC

j_call: TRBJ2-7
v_call: TRBV21-1
clone_size: -
d_call: -
cdr3_aa: CASTDPDPEPYEQYF
cdr3_nt: TGTGCCAGCACCGACCCTGACCCCGAGCCCTACGAGCAGTACTTC

j_call: TRBJ2-1
v_call: TRBV7-2
clone_size: -
d_call: -
cdr3_aa: CASSLGLFPVYNEQFF
cdr3_nt: TGTGCCAGCAGCTTAGGACTTTTCCCAGTATACAATGAGCAGTTCTTC

j_call: TRBJ2-7
v_call: TRBV9
clone_size: many
d_call: TRBD1
cdr3_aa: CASSVGGGGEQYF
cdr3_nt: TGTGCCAGCAGCGTAGGAGGGGGCGGCGAGCAGTACTTC

j_call: TRBJ1-2
v_call: TRBV7-2
clone_size: -
d_call: -
cdr3_aa: CASSPGGSRRGYTF
cdr3_nt: TGTGCCAGCAGCCCGGGGGGGTCCCGCCGGGGCTACACCTTC

j_call: TRBJ2-2
v_call: TRBV4-1
clone_size: -
d_call: TRBD2
cdr3_aa: CASSPSGTSVRTGELFF
cdr3_nt: TGCGCCAGCAGCCCGTCCGGGACTAGCGTCCGCACCGGGGAGCTGTTTTTT

j_call: TRBJ2-5
v_call: TRBV19
clone_size: once
d_call: TRBD2
cdr3_aa: CASSSGQGRTSGSRETQYF
cdr3_nt: TGTGCCAGTAGCTCGGGACAGGGAAGGACTAGCGGGAGTCGAGAGACCCAGTACTTC

j_call: TRBJ2-7
v_call: TRBV5-6
clone_size: -
d_call: -
cdr3_aa: CASSLALAEAGYEQYF
cdr3_nt: TGTGCCAGCAGCTTGGCCCTAGCAGAGGCCGGCTACGAGCAGTACTTC